This TCR beta chain was observed in a study of technical replicates of blood from a few donors. V dropped 4 bases and J dropped 3 bases, with 12 bases sitting between them. CDR3 length: 14 amino acids. Germline V gene lookup returns CDR1 MNHEY and CDR2 SMNVEV (reference sequence). Libraries were prepared by immunoSEQ multiplex PCR; TCRdb keeps only in-frame clonotypes and omits some of them. The sample holds 55,000 to 75,000 clones, nearly 95% seen once. The chain carries TRBV27 and TRBJ1-1; D is ambiguous. This sequence was found in a human donor in good health. Some clones in this sample may be carry-over from other donors' samples. Sequencing was carried out using PBMCs. CDR3 DNA: TGTGCCAGCAGTTCGACCCTGGAGGACACTGAAGCTTTCTTT. This translates into CASSSTLEDTEAFF.